A single sample gave rise to the 20 T cell receptor beta chains below, sequenced in a study of blood T cells in healthy people across ages. PCR was performed a second time for roughly 7 to 12 cycles using a sample-barcoded 5' primer and a J-beta primer mix. TCRdb ran MiXCR on the 5' RACE reads and lists one entry per CDR3 protein. The sample contains 780,000 or so distinct CDR3 sequences, about 53% of which appear only once. Sequenced input: blood. These receptors were taken from a man at least 80 years old in good health.

The rearrangement joins TRBV10-3 to TRBJ2-5, with 7 positions matching TRBD1. The DNA end lines up better with TRBJ2-1; the J call may be wrong. The germline V gene has CDR1 ENHRY and CDR2 SYGVKD. There are 15 residues in the CDR3. The CDR3 sequence: CAISEGGDGQETQFF. DNA for the CDR3: TGTGCCATCAGTGAAGGGGGCGATGGCCAAGAGACCCAGTTCTTC.

The chain uses TRBV7-9 and TRBJ2-7, with TRBD1 matching 9 bases. The CDR3 is 15 residues long. V trimming: 4 bases; J trimming: 4 bases; junction bases outside the gene matches: 8. CDR1 and CDR2 from the germline V gene are SEHNR and FQNEAQ (reference sequence). In DNA, the CDR3 is TGTGCCAGCAGCTCTGGGACAGGGACCCCTTACGAGCAGTACTTC. Amino acid sequence: CASSSGTGTPYEQYF.

V gene TRBV7-2 combines with J gene TRBJ2-1; 7 positions match TRBD1. The germline V gene has CDR1 SGHTA and CDR2 FQGNSA. The junction had 10 bases not matched to a gene; V was cut back by 0 bases and J by 5 bases. This CDR3 is built from 17 residues. The CDR3 region has the DNA TGTGCCAGCAGCTTAGCGATTGACAGGGTAGTGGACAATGAGCAGTTCTTC. It encodes CASSLAIDRVVDNEQFF. Filled out from reference TRBV7-2 and TRBJ2-1, the complete variable domain reads GAGVSQSPSNKVTEKGKDVELRCDPISGHTALYWYRQSLGQGLEFLIYFQGNSAPDKSGLPSDRFSAERTGGSVSTLTIQRTQQEDSAVYLCASSLAIDRVVDNEQFFGPGTRLTVL.

This clonotype was seen a few times. The chain is built from TRBV5-1 and TRBJ2-1; no clear D gene. This CDR3 spans 15 amino acids. The V end was cut by 2 bases, the J end by 4 bases, with 13 bases between. In germline, CDR1 is SGHRS, CDR2 YFSETQ. CDR3 in amino acids: CASSLGTGLYNEQFF. DNA of the CDR3: TGCGCCAGCAGCTTAGGCACGGGCTTATACAATGAGCAGTTCTTC.

V gene TRBV28 combines with J gene TRBJ2-7; maybe TRBD1 (5 bases). CDR3 length equals 15 residues. Trimming took 2 bases from V and 1 from J, leaving 12 bases between them. The germline V gene encodes CDR1 MDHEN and CDR2 SYDVKM. The CDR3 spells CASSLTPQGSYEQYF. In nucleotides, the CDR3 is TGTGCCAGCAGTTTAACCCCCCAGGGATCCTACGAGCAGTACTTC.

The chain uses TRBV2 and TRBJ2-3; 7 bases fit TRBD2. V lost 6 bases, J lost 4 bases, and 13 bases stayed unmatched. Germline assignment: CDR1 SNHLY and CDR2 FYNNEI. The CDR3 has 16 amino acids. CDR3: CASRTRRARGADTQYF. CDR3 nucleotide sequence: TGTGCCAGCAGAACGCGACGGGCCCGGGGGGCAGATACGCAGTATTTT. Full variable domain (rest looked up from reference TRBV2 and TRBJ2-3): EPEVTQTPSHQVTQMGQEVILRCVPISNHLYFYWYRQILGQKVEFLVSFYNNEISEKSEIFDDQFSVERPDGSNFTLKIRSTKLEDSAMYFCASRTRRARGADTQYFGPGTRLTVL.

The genes are TRBV21-1 and TRBJ2-3; the table names TRBD2, a call not compared with the DNA. TRBV21-1 is a recognized pseudogene. The CDR3 is made up of 19 amino acids. Here the CDR3 reads CASSLLPVMRAGGHRYAYF. The CDR3, as DNA: TGTGCCAGCAGCCTCTTACCGGTCATGAGAGCGGGAGGGCACAGATACGCGTATTTT.

The rearrangement joins TRBV6-2 or TRBV6-3 to TRBJ2-3; 7 nucleotides align to TRBD1. V lost 2 bases to trimming and J lost 6 bases; unmatched junction nucleotides: 5. The CDR3 runs to 14 residues. Germline V CDR1 and CDR2: MNHEY, SVGEGT. This CDR3 reads CASSYRGRRDTQYF. CDR3 nucleotide sequence: TGTGCCAGCAGTTACAGGGGGCGGAGGGATACGCAGTATTTT.

J is TRBJ1-6 and V is TRBV25-1; D is unclear. This CDR3 is built from 13 residues. Looked up from germline, CDR1 is MGHDK and CDR2 is SYGVNS. Deletions cut 6 bases from V and 10 bases from J, with 13 bases between. CDR3 residues: CASRGKGGSPLHF. For the CDR3, the DNA is TGTGCCAGCAGAGGGAAAGGTGGCTCACCCCTCCACTTT.

This clonotype was seen a few times. The gene calls are TRBV10-3 and TRBJ1-2, with a possible D match to TRBD1 (6 bases). Looked up from germline, CDR1 is ENHRY and CDR2 is SYGVKD. Trimming removed 7 bases at V and 1 base at J, with 10 bases between. The CDR3 has 13 amino acids. In DNA, the CDR3 is TGTGCCATCAACGGCAGGGGTAACTATGGCTACACCTTC. It specifies CAINGRGNYGYTF.

This clonotype was seen a handful of times. The chain is built from TRBV7-2 and TRBJ2-3; the D is unclear. V was pared by 5 bases and J by 4 bases, with 16 bases between. Germline CDR1 reads SGHTA; CDR2 reads FQGNSA. The CDR3 loop spans 15 amino acids. The CDR3 sequence is CASSTPGSVADTQYF. For the CDR3, the DNA is TGTGCCAGCAGCACACCAGGCTCCGTTGCAGATACGCAGTATTTT.

This clonotype was detected a few times. This chain joins TRBV25-1 and TRBJ2-5; D might be TRBD1 or TRBD2, each matching 5 bases. Germline values: CDR1 MGHDK, CDR2 SYGVNS. The CDR3 is 15 residues long. Trimming shortened V by 1 base and J by 2 bases, and 11 bases separated the two germline ends. The CDR3, as DNA: TGTGCCAGCAGTGAATTCGGGGCAGGGCAAGAGACCCAGTACTTC. Translating it yields CASSEFGAGQETQYF.

CDR3 amino acids: CASSLDRASNEKLFF. The CDR3 DNA reads TGTGCCAGCAGCTTAGACAGAGCTTCTAATGAAAAACTGTTTTTT. The chain employs TRBV7-9 and TRBJ1-4; D call uncertain. The germline CDR1 and CDR2 sequences are SEHNR and FQNEAQ (reference sequence). V dropped 1 base and J dropped 3 bases, with 9 bases sitting between them. The CDR3 length is 15 residues.

The genes are TRBV15 and TRBJ1-2, with 8 bases aligning to TRBD1. The CDR3 runs 18 residues. In germline, CDR1 is LNHNV, CDR2 YYDKDF (reference sequence). V lost 0 bases to trimming and J lost 8 bases; unmatched junction nucleotides: 17. CDR3 in amino acids: CATSRDFERQGYLGGYTF. For the CDR3, the DNA is TGTGCCACCAGCAGAGACTTTGAGAGACAGGGGTATCTTGGGGGCTACACCTTC.

There are a few counts of this clonotype. V and J are TRBV7-2 and TRBJ2-3, with no clear D. Per germline, CDR1 SGHTA and CDR2 FQGNSA. The CDR3 is 14 amino acids. V was clipped by 3 bases and J by 8 bases, with 15 bases between them. CDR3 nucleotides: TGTGCCAGCAGCTTCTCGAGACTGGCAATTACGCAGTATTTT. Translated, it gives CASSFSRLAITQYF.

The V and J genes are TRBV5-1 and TRBJ1-4; D call uncertain. V dropped 4 bases and J dropped 5 bases, with 9 bases sitting between them. This CDR3 is built from 13 residues. Germline V CDR1 and CDR2: SGHRS, YFSETQ. This CDR3 is CASSLIANEKLFF. In nucleotides, the CDR3 is TGCGCCAGCAGCCTCATTGCGAATGAAAAACTGTTTTTT.

This clonotype was recorded a few times. The V gene is TRBV7-3, the J gene TRBJ2-3, with 15 bases lining up with TRBD2. Trimming cost V 4 bases and J 9 bases; bases outside gene matches: 5. The CDR3 extends over 15 amino acids. Germline V gene lookup returns CDR1 SGHTA and CDR2 FQGTGA. CDR3 nucleotides: TGTGCCAGCAGCTCCGGGACTAGCGGGAGGCTGACGCAGTATTTT. Amino acid sequence: CASSSGTSGRLTQYF.

The genes are TRBV12-3 or TRBV12-4 and TRBJ2-1; no clear D gene. The V and J ends lost 2 bases and 0 bases respectively, with 5 bases between them. This CDR3 has 14 residues. CDR3: CASSLTYSYNEQFF. CDR3 nucleotide sequence: TGTGCCAGCAGTTTAACATACTCCTACAATGAGCAGTTCTTC.

The genes are TRBV4-2 and TRBJ2-2; 7 bases are shared with TRBD2. Germline V gene sequence: CDR1 LGHNA, CDR2 YNFKEQ. V lost 0 bases to trimming and J lost 3 bases; unmatched junction nucleotides: 7. This CDR3 is 17 amino acids long. The CDR3 loop is CASSQEASGRDTGELFF. For the CDR3, the DNA is TGTGCCAGCAGCCAAGAGGCTAGCGGACGGGACACCGGGGAGCTGTTTTTT.

The genes are TRBV7-2 and TRBJ2-2, with 13 nucleotides matching TRBD2. V shed 5 bases, J shed 2 bases, and the junction held 8 bases outside the gene matches. Germline-derived CDR1 and CDR2 are SGHTA and FQGNSA. The CDR3 spans 18 residues. CDR3: CASSARLAGGANTGELFF. The CDR3 DNA reads as TGTGCCAGCAGCGCCCGACTAGCGGGAGGCGCCAACACCGGGGAGCTGTTTTTT.